A single TCR beta chain is shown here with its context. The antigen remains unidentified. This sample is drawn from a study of early T cells in non-severe SARS-CoV-2 infection. Study-wide background: Chains were unpaired, as sequencing was done on bulk RNA from unsorted whole blood. Whole-study results and caveats: VDJdb-based annotation leaned toward anti-spike CD8 responses and missed private and CD4 specificities.

Attachment of unique molecular identifiers to individual cDNA molecules was performed. TCRdb ran MiXCR on the 5' RACE reads and lists one entry per CDR3 protein. The sample records 55,000 to 85,000 distinct CDR3 sequences, roughly 10% being singletons. The CDR3 is 13 residues long. The germline gives CDR1 SQVTM, CDR2 ANQGSEA. Trimming left V 6 bases short and J 4 bases short, with 15 bases between. The specimen comprised whole blood, sampled at baseline. The chain joins TRBV29-1 to TRBJ2-5; D is unresolved. The TCR was taken from an adult who was a healthcare worker with PCR-confirmed SARS-CoV-2 infection or an uninfected control (not recorded which). The CDR3 loop is CSVRVISSETQYF. Here the CDR3 DNA reads TGCAGCGTAAGGGTAATATCGTCAGAGACCCAGTACTTC.